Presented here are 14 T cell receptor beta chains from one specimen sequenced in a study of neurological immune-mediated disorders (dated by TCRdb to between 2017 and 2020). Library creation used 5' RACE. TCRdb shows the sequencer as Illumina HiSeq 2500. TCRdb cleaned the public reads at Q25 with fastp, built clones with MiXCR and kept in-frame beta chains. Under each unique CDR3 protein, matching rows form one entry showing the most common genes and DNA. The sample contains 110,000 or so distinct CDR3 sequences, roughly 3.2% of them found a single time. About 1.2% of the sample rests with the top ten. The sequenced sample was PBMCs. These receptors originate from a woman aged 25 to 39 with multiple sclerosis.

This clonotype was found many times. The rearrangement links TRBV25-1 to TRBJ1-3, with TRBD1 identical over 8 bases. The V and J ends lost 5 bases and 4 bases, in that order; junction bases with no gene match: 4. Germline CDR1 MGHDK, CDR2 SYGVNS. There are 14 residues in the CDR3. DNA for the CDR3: TGTGCCAGCAGTCCCCGGACAGGGGGAAACACCATATATTTT. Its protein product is CASSPRTGGNTIYF.

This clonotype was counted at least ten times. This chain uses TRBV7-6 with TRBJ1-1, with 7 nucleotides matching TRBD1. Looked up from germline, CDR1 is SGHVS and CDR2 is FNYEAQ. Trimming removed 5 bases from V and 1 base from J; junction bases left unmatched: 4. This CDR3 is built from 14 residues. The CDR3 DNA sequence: TGTGCCAGCAGCCCAGGGGGACAGAACACTGAAGCTTTCTTT. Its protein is CASSPGGQNTEAFF.

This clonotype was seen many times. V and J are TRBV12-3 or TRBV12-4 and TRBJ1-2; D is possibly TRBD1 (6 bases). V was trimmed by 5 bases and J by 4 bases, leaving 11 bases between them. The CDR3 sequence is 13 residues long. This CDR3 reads CASSPQGTYGYTF. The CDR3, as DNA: TGTGCCAGCAGTCCTCAGGGGACCTATGGCTACACCTTC.

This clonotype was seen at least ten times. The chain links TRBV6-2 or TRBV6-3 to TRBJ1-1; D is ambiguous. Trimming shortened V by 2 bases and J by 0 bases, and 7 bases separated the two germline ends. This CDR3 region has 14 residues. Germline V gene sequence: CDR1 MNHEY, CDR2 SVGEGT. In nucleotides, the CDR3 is TGTGCCAGCAGTTACGGAGAGTTGAACACTGAAGCTTTCTTT. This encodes CASSYGELNTEAFF.

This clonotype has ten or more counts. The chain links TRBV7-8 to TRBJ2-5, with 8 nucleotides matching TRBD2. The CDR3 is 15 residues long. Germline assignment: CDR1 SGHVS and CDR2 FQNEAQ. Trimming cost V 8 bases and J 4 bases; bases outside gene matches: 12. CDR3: CASGLRKRGIETQYF. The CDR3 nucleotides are TGTGCCAGCGGGTTGAGGAAGCGGGGGATAGAGACCCAGTACTTC.

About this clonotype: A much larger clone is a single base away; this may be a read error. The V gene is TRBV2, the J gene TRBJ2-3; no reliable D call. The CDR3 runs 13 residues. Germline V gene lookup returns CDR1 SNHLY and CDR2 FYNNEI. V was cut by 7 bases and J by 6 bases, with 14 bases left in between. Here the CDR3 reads CASKWCLTDTQYF. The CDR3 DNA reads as TGTGCCAGCAAGTGGTGCCTCACGGATACGCAGTATTTT.

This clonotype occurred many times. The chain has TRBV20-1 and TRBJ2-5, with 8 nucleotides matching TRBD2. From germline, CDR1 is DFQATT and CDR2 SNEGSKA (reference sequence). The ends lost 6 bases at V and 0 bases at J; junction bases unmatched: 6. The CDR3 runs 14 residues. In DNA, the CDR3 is TGCAGTGCCCGGGGACTAGAATACCAAGAGACCCAGTACTTC. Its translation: CSARGLEYQETQYF.

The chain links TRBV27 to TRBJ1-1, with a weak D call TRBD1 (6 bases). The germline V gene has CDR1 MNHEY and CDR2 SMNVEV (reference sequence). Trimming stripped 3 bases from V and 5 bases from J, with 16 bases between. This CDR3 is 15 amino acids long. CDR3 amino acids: CASSLGVGASTEAFF. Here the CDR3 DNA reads TGTGCCAGCAGTTTGGGGGTGGGGGCGAGTACTGAAGCTTTCTTT.

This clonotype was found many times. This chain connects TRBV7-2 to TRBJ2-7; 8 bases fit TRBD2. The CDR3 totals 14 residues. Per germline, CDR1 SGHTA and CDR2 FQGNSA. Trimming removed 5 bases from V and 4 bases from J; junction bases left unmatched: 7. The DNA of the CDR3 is TGTGCCAGCAGCCTGCTAGCGGGTTCGTACGAGCAGTACTTC. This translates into CASSLLAGSYEQYF.

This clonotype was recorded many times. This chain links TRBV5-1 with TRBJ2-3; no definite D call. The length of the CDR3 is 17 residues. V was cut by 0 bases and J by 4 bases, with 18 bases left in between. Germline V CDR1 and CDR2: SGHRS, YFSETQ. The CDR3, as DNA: TGCGCCAGCAGCTTGGCCGAACACGGAAGGCACGCAGATACGCAGTATTTT. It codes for CASSLAEHGRHADTQYF.

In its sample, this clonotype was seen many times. This chain's CDR3 is CASSLGDRGGFF. CDR3 bases: TGTGCCAGCAGTTTAGGGGACAGGGGGGGGTTCTTT. The rearrangement joins TRBV12-3 or TRBV12-4 to TRBJ1-1; 11 bases are shared with TRBD1. The CDR3 sequence is 12 residues long. V shed 1 base and J 14 bases; nucleotides not matched to a gene: 3.

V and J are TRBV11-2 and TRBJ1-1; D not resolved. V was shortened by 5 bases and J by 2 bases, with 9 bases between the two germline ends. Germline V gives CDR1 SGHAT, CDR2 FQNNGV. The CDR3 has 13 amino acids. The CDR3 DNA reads TGTGCCAGCAGCCTTCAGCCAAACACTGAAGCTTTCTTT. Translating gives CASSLQPNTEAFF.

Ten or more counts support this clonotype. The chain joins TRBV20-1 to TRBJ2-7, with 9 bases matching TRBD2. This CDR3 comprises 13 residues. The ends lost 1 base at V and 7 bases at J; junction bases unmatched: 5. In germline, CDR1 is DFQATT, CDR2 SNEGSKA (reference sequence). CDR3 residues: CSARASGIVEQYF. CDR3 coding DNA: TGCAGTGCTAGAGCTAGCGGGATAGTTGAGCAGTACTTC.

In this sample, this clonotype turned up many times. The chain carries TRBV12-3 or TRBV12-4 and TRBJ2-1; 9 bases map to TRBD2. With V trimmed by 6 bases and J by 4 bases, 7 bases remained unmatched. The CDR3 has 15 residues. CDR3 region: CASSPGTSRYNEQFF. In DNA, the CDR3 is TGTGCCAGCAGCCCCGGGACTAGCAGATACAATGAGCAGTTCTTC.